This T cell receptor (beta chain) was captured by sequencing in a study of blood T cell repertoires in COVID-19. Of note for this clone: At one of its ends the junction is not consistent with the germline gene, which may arise from a read error.

This CDR3 is 14 amino acids long. Germline V gives CDR1 MNHNS, CDR2 SASEGT. Using immunoSEQ multiplex PCR, the repertoire was profiled, and TCRdb retains in-frame clones only, with some absent. The data show fewer than 400,000 clones, with approximately 88% seen just once and approximately 5.2% held by the top ten. Sequencing used PBMCs or T cells enriched from blood (not recorded which). This receptor was identified in a man in his 60s who had recovered from COVID-19. The rearrangement links TRBV6-1 to TRBJ2-1; 7 nucleotides line up with TRBD1. CDR3 DNA: TGTGCCAGCAGTGACAGGGGGTCCTCCAATGAGCAGTTCTTC. Its translation: CASSDRGSSNEQFF.